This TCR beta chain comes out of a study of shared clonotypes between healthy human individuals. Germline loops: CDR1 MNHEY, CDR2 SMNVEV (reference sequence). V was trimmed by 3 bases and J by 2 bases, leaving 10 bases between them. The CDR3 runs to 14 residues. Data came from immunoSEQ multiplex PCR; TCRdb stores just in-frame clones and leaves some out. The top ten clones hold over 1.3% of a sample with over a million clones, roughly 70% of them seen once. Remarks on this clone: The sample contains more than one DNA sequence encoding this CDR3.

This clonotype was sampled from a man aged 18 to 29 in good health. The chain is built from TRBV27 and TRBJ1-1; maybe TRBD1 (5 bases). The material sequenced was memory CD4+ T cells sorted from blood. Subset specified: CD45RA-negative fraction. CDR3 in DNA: TGTGCCAGCAGTTTCAGACAGACCAACACTGAAGCTTTCTTT. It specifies CASSFRQTNTEAFF.